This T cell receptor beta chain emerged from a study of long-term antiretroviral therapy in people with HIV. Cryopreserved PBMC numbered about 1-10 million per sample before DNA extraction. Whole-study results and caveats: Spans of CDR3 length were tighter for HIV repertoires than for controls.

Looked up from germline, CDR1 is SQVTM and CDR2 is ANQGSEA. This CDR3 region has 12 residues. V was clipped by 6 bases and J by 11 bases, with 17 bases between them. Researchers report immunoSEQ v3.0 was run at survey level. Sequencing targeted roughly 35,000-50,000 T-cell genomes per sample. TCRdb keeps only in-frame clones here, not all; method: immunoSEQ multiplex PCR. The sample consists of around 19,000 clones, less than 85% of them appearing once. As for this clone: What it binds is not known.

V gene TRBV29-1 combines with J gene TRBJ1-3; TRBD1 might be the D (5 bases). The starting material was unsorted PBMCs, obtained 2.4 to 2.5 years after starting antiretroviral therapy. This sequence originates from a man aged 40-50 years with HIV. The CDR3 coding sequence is TGCAGCGTGAGAGGGGCAGACGGGGCCATATATTTT. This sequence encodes CSVRGADGAIYF. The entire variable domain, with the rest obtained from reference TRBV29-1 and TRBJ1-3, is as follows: SAVISQKPSRDICQRGTSLTIQCQVDSQVTMMFWYRQQPGQSLTLIATANQGSEATYESGFVIDKFPISRPNLTFSTLTVSNMSPEDSSIYLCSVRGADGAIYFGEGSWLTVV.